Detailed here is one T cell receptor beta chain. The antigen remains unidentified. These data come from a study of CD8+ T cells in alopecia areata. Study results and limitations: Affected lesional scalp, above all in alopecia totalis/universalis, was more clonal than normal scalp. Scalp clonality and expanded CD8+ clones among the top 100 fell significantly with tofacitinib.

This CDR3 has 11 residues. V lost 0 bases to trimming and J lost 8 bases, with 7 bases between them. The germline V gene encodes CDR1 GTSNPN and CDR2 SVGIG (reference sequence). Regarding treatment: oral pan-JAK inhibitor, 5-10 mg twice daily. RNA extraction was followed by reverse transcription into cDNA, which acted as the sequencing template. This table comes from immunoSEQ multiplex PCR, and its TCRdb copy is limited to in-frame clones, with some not included. The table shows 150,000 to 200,000 clones, with about two thirds occurring only once. The genes are TRBV30 and TRBJ1-1; D remains unclear. This specimen consisted of CD4+ T cells sorted from blood, obtained at week 4, from a patient treated with tofacitinib. The receptor comes from a human donor with alopecia areata. The CDR3 protein is CAWSVLGEAFF. CDR3 sequence (DNA): TGTGCCTGGAGTGTACTGGGGGAAGCTTTCTTT.